The 24 T cell receptor beta chains in this list originate from one sample, sequenced in a study of PD-1 blockade in classical Hodgkin lymphoma (dated by TCRdb to between 2020 and 2021). The library was prepared using the immunoSEQ multiplex PCR assay. The table was pulled from immuneACCESS by TCRdb, which kept in-frame rearrangements only. Such tables lose some clones; where checked, under half of the loss comes from unresolved V genes, and the rest has no known cause. Counted in this sample were approximately 9,000 clones; roughly 80% of them appeared once. The top ten clones comprise around 4.5% of the sample. Per the publication, the time point label means: cycle 4 day 1 (C4D1), after more than five weeks of nivolumab. All trial patients had relapsed after autologous stem cell transplantation, with cohorts A, B and C differing in prior brentuximab vedotin exposure. CD4+ T cells were purified from thawed PBMCs by magnetic negative selection with a Miltenyi CD4+ T cell isolation kit.

Sequencing was performed on CD4+ T cells from blood, taken before the fourth cycle of nivolumab. All receptors come from a human donor with classical Hodgkin lymphoma.

This chain links TRBV2 with TRBJ1-1, with D unresolved. The V gene lost 5 bases and the J gene lost 5 bases, with 12 bases spanning the gap. The CDR3 totals 13 residues. Per germline, CDR1 SNHLY and CDR2 FYNNEI. The CDR3 nucleotides read TGTGCCAGCAGTCTTAGGCCGGAGACTGAAGCTTTCTTT. Translation gives CASSLRPETEAFF.

The chain links TRBV5-1 to TRBJ2-1, with D possibly being TRBD1 or TRBD2 (5 bases each). Germline V CDR1 and CDR2: SGHRS, YFSETQ. The germline V and J ends were trimmed by 0 bases and 8 bases, with 12 bases remaining between them. The CDR3 spans 14 residues. The CDR3 is CASSLAGTSDEQFF. CDR3 bases: TGCGCCAGCAGCTTGGCCGGGACGTCGGATGAGCAGTTCTTC.

The chain carries TRBV6-1 and TRBJ1-5; D ambiguous. Trimming took off 2 bases at V and 3 bases at J, with 14 bases between the two ends. The length of the CDR3 is 16 residues. Germline V gene sequence: CDR1 MNHNS, CDR2 SASEGT. The CDR3 region has the DNA TGTGCCAGCAGTGAAATGCTCTCCAGGAACAATCAGCCCCAGCATTTT. Encoded protein: CASSEMLSRNNQPQHF.

In its sample, this clone was seen once. The V gene is TRBV5-1, the J gene TRBJ2-3, with D maybe TRBD1 (6 bases). The V gene's germline CDR1 is SGHRS and CDR2 YFSETQ. This CDR3 is 18 amino acids long. V dropped 2 bases and J dropped 0 bases, with 19 bases sitting between them. The CDR3 here is CASSFFGGPSSSTDTQYF. The DNA of the CDR3 is TGCGCCAGCAGCTTCTTTGGGGGCCCATCCTCTAGCACAGATACGCAGTATTTT.

This sequence joins TRBV6-5 and TRBJ1-2, with D perhaps TRBD1 (6 bases). CDR3 size: 15 residues. Trimming removed 4 bases at V and 2 bases at J, with 14 bases between. The germline CDR1 and CDR2 sequences are MNHEY and SVGAGI. The CDR3 is CASSSRTDRNYGYTF. For the CDR3, the DNA is TGTGCCAGCAGTTCCCGGACAGATCGCAACTATGGCTACACCTTC.

The chain couples TRBV11-3 to TRBJ2-5; no reliable D call. V gave up 1 base and J gave up 2 bases, with 8 bases separating them. The germline V gene encodes CDR1 SGHNT and CDR2 YENEEA. The CDR3 is made up of 14 amino acids. The CDR3 region has the DNA TGTGCCAGCAGCTTAGGTGGGCAGCAAGAGACCCAGTACTTC. Translated: CASSLGGQQETQYF.

This CDR3 reads CASSAEPGLQSETQYF. The CDR3 nucleotides are TGTGCCAGCAGTGCAGAGCCGGGACTACAGTCGGAGACCCAGTACTTC. This rearrangement joins TRBV2 to TRBJ2-5, with 7 nucleotides matching TRBD2. V was clipped by 4 bases and J by 5 bases; unmatched bases: 13. The CDR3 length is 16 residues. The germline gives CDR1 SNHLY, CDR2 FYNNEI.

This chain joins TRBV7-2 and TRBJ1-5; D not resolved. This CDR3 spans 13 amino acids. Per the germline V gene, CDR1 is SGHTA and CDR2 is FQGNSA. Trimming took off 2 bases at V and 7 bases at J, with 9 bases between the two ends. The CDR3 bases are TGTGCCAGCAGCTTATATGGGGAACAGCCCCAGCATTTT. This gives the protein CASSLYGEQPQHF.

The CDR3 DNA reads TGTGCCAGTAGTGACAGGGTCCATGGCTACACCTTC. This sequence encodes CASSDRVHGYTF. The chain couples TRBV19 to TRBJ1-2, with 7 bases lining up with TRBD1. The CDR3 runs to 12 residues. The germline V gene has CDR1 LNHDA and CDR2 SQIVND (reference sequence). J was trimmed by 6 bases and V by 5 bases; bases with no gene match: 3. The entire variable domain, with the rest obtained from reference TRBV19 and TRBJ1-2, is as follows: DGGITQSPKYLFRKEGQNVTLSCEQNLNHDAMYWYRQDPGQGLRLIYYSQIVNDFQKGDIAEGYSVSREKKESFPLTVTSAQKNPTAFYLCASSDRVHGYTFGSGTRLTVV.

The chain is built from TRBV5-1 and TRBJ2-3; TRBD2 agrees at 14 bases. Germline CDR1 reads SGHRS; CDR2 reads YFSETQ. J lost 0 bases, V lost 4 bases, and 13 bases had no gene match. The CDR3 totals 20 residues. The chain's CDR3 is CASSLRTSGGTLTSTDTQYF. The CDR3 bases are TGCGCCAGCAGCCTCCGGACTAGCGGGGGGACCTTAACTAGCACAGATACGCAGTATTTT.

The genes are TRBV20-1 and TRBJ2-1; D is uncertain. Germline CDR1 DFQATT, CDR2 SNEGSKA (reference sequence). The germline V and J ends were trimmed by 6 bases and 1 base, with 4 bases remaining between them. There are 11 residues in the CDR3. This chain's CDR3 is CSALSYNEQFF. In DNA, the CDR3 is TGCAGTGCCTTGTCCTACAATGAGCAGTTCTTC.

This clone was detected only a few times. The gene calls are TRBV6-5 and TRBJ1-5, with unresolved D. The germline V gene encodes CDR1 MNHEY and CDR2 SVGAGI. CDR3 length: 14 residues. The V end lost 2 bases, the J end lost 6 bases, and 11 bases lay between the germline ends. CDR3 sequence reads: CASSYVLGGQPQHF. The DNA of the CDR3 is TGTGCCAGCAGTTACGTCTTGGGCGGTCAGCCCCAGCATTTT.

The chain recombines TRBV18 with TRBJ1-2; D gene uncertain. Germline V gene sequence: CDR1 KGHSH, CDR2 LQKENI. The CDR3 sequence is 13 residues long. The V gene lost 4 bases and the J gene lost 3 bases, with 9 bases spanning the gap. CDR3 coding DNA: TGTGCCAGCTCACTACCGACTGACTATGGCTACACCTTC. Amino acids: CASSLPTDYGYTF.

The rearrangement uses TRBV7-2 and TRBJ1-2; 10 bases are shared with TRBD1. Per germline, CDR1 SGHTA and CDR2 FQGNSA. The junction had 9 bases not matched to a gene; V was cut back by 7 bases and J by 4 bases. The CDR3 consists of 15 residues. This CDR3 reads CASKRGQGNVYGYTF. CDR3 DNA sequence: TGTGCCAGCAAAAGGGGACAGGGGAACGTCTATGGCTACACCTTC.

As to this clone: Its ends do not fully match the called genes, so a read error is possible. V gene TRBV7-2 combines with J gene TRBJ2-7; 9 bases are a match to TRBD2. The CDR3 loop spans 14 amino acids. CDR1 and CDR2 (germline): SGHTA, FQGNSA. Here the CDR3 DNA reads TGTGCCAGCAGTTTAGCGGGGGCGCCGTACGAGCAGTACTTC. Translating gives CASSLAGAPYEQYF.

The chain recombines TRBV30 with TRBJ1-3; D remains ambiguous. The germline CDR1 and CDR2 sequences are GTSNPN and SVGIG (reference sequence). The CDR3 spans 15 residues. With 2 bases removed from V and 0 bases from J, the gap between germline ends came to 11 bases. DNA for the CDR3: TGTGCCTGGAGTTACGAAACTTTCTCTGGAAACACCATATATTTT. Amino acids: CAWSYETFSGNTIYF.

J is TRBJ1-6 and V is TRBV19, with 7 nucleotides matching TRBD1. CDR3 size: 13 residues. The germline V gene encodes CDR1 LNHDA and CDR2 SQIVND (reference sequence). Losses at the gene ends were 7 bases for V and 6 bases for J; bases not matched to a gene: 3. The DNA for the CDR3 is TGTGCCAGTACGGACAGGATTAATTCACCCCTCCACTTT. It is translated as CASTDRINSPLHF.

This chain connects TRBV7-3 to TRBJ2-7; D not resolved. This CDR3 contains 16 residues. Trimming took off 5 bases at V and 5 bases at J, with 22 bases between the two ends. CDR1 SGHTA and CDR2 FQGTGA come from the germline V gene. The CDR3: CASSHPGRQLVDEQYF. The CDR3 coding sequence is TGTGCCAGCAGCCACCCAGGCAGGCAGTTGGTCGACGAGCAGTACTTC.

This clone was recorded only once. The V and J genes are TRBV6-5 and TRBJ1-2; 11 bases are a match to TRBD1. V trimming: 0 bases; J trimming: 8 bases; junction bases outside the gene matches: 2. This CDR3 spans 14 amino acids. CDR1 MNHEY and CDR2 SVGAGI come from the germline V gene. The CDR3, as DNA: TGTGCCAGCAGTTACTCGAGGACAGGGGGCGGCTACACCTTC. This encodes CASSYSRTGGGYTF.

CDR3 bases: TGTGCCAGCACTTACCGGGACTCCGAGCAGTACGTC. Amino acid sequence: CASTYRDSEQYV. The rearrangement links TRBV27 to TRBJ2-7; TRBD2 might be the D (6 bases). V was clipped by 7 bases and J by 6 bases, with 13 bases between them. CDR1 is MNHEY and CDR2 is SMNVEV in the germline V gene (reference sequence). CDR3 length equals 12 residues.

This clone has just one count. The chain couples TRBV6-5 to TRBJ2-7, with 8 bases aligning to TRBD1. The CDR3 sequence is 16 residues long. After removal of 2 bases from V and 5 bases from J, the junction contained 11 bases not matched to a gene. Germline lookup yields CDR1 MNHEY and CDR2 SVGAGI. CDR3 residues: CASSYRAGQGMHEQYF. The CDR3 coding sequence is TGTGCCAGCAGTTACCGAGCTGGACAGGGTATGCACGAGCAGTACTTC.

This clone was detected only once. The genes are TRBV18 and TRBJ1-4; possibly TRBD1 for D (5 bases). Germline CDR1 KGHSH, CDR2 LQKENI. There are 14 residues in the CDR3. The germline V and J ends were trimmed by 2 bases and 7 bases, with 11 bases remaining between them. The CDR3 bases are TGTGCCAGCTCACCAAAGGGGACGGGTGAAAAACTGTTTTTT. Protein product: CASSPKGTGEKLFF. The full variable domain, its missing parts supplied by reference TRBV18 and TRBJ1-4, is NAGVMQNPRHLVRRRGQEARLRCSPMKGHSHVYWYRQLPEEGLKFMVYLQKENIIDESGMPKERFSAEFPKEGPSILRIQQVVRGDSAAYFCASSPKGTGEKLFFGSGTQLSVL.

The rearrangement links TRBV5-1 to TRBJ1-5; the D gene is possibly TRBD1 (5 bases). Per germline, CDR1 SGHRS and CDR2 YFSETQ. This CDR3 is 15 amino acids long. The ends were cut back, 0 bases at V and 6 bases at J, with 13 bases in the middle. As DNA, the CDR3 is TGCGCCAGCAGCTTGGCCGGGGGACCCCTTCAGCCCCAGCATTTT. Translated: CASSLAGGPLQPQHF.

The V call is TRBV19, the J call TRBJ1-4, with D possibly being TRBD1 (5 bases). The ends were cut back, 4 bases at V and 8 bases at J, with 20 bases in the middle. Germline lookup yields CDR1 LNHDA and CDR2 SQIVND (reference sequence). The length of the CDR3 is 16 residues. The CDR3: CASSKPPGPDGEKLFF. The CDR3 coding sequence is TGTGCCAGTAGTAAACCTCCGGGACCCGATGGAGAAAAACTGTTTTTT.